This is a list of T cell receptor beta chains from one sample in a study of monozygotic twins with inflammatory bowel disease. From the 5' RACE reads, TCRdb lists one entry per CDR3 protein and no DNA. The repertoire table contains some 300,000 distinct CDR3 sequences. The sequenced sample consisted of blood. The receptors were gathered from a human donor with ulcerative colitis or Crohn's disease, or a healthy co-twin of an affected twin (not recorded which). CDR3s include the opening cysteine and the closing phenylalanine or tryptophan. Fields, in order: V gene, J gene, CDR3 protein.

V gene: TRBV7-2; J gene: TRBJ2-7; CDR3 protein: CASRLLAENPYEQYF
V gene: TRBV27; J gene: TRBJ2-1; CDR3 protein: CAGSLQWGYNEQFF
V gene: TRBV7-8; J gene: TRBJ1-1; CDR3 protein: CASSLGGQNTEAFF
V gene: TRBV20-1; J gene: TRBJ2-7; CDR3 protein: CSATGQGAYEQYF
V gene: TRBV21-1; J gene: TRBJ2-7; CDR3 protein: CASSKVTGRLGEQYF
V gene: TRBV7-2; J gene: TRBJ2-3; CDR3 protein: CASSSRSPDTQYF
V gene: TRBV11-2; J gene: TRBJ1-2; CDR3 protein: CASSLGQTLNYGYTF
V gene: TRBV7-9; J gene: TRBJ2-3; CDR3 protein: CASSSWTSGRKGDTQYF
V gene: TRBV20-1; J gene: TRBJ2-7; CDR3 protein: CSAPPTRSNEQYF
V gene: TRBV7-9; J gene: TRBJ1-2; CDR3 protein: CASSLGRSGYGYTF
V gene: TRBV27; J gene: TRBJ2-5; CDR3 protein: CASSLTASGRRETQYF
V gene: TRBV28; J gene: TRBJ2-1; CDR3 protein: CASSFRDRGFHEQFF
V gene: TRBV30; J gene: TRBJ1-2; CDR3 protein: CAWSVPNTLNYGYTF
V gene: TRBV20-1; J gene: TRBJ2-4; CDR3 protein: CSASVPGRAKNIQYF
V gene: TRBV20-1; J gene: TRBJ2-7; CDR3 protein: CSASVRGHSYEQYF
V gene: TRBV20-1; J gene: TRBJ2-6; CDR3 protein: CSATYTPGTSGRAAGANVLTF
V gene: TRBV7-9; J gene: TRBJ2-3; CDR3 protein: CASSATGYSTDTQYF
V gene: TRBV20-1; J gene: TRBJ2-3; CDR3 protein: CSARKPGLAGGTDTQYF
V gene: TRBV6-2/TRBV6-3; J gene: TRBJ2-7; CDR3 protein: CASSRIGLYEQYF
V gene: TRBV10-3; J gene: TRBJ2-7; CDR3 protein: CAIRTGTGVGEQYF
V gene: TRBV3-1; J gene: TRBJ2-1; CDR3 protein: CASSQDLHEQFF
V gene: TRBV12-3/TRBV12-4; J gene: TRBJ2-6; CDR3 protein: CASSILGYSGANVLTF
V gene: TRBV12-3/TRBV12-4; J gene: TRBJ2-7; CDR3 protein: CASSLRGQGRDEQYF
V gene: TRBV6-1; J gene: TRBJ1-3; CDR3 protein: CASSKQGLTGNTIYF
V gene: TRBV18; J gene: TRBJ2-2; CDR3 protein: CASSPQFGPEGTGELFF
V gene: TRBV20-1; J gene: TRBJ2-4; CDR3 protein: CSARDLGAKNIQYF
V gene: TRBV20-1; J gene: TRBJ2-7; CDR3 protein: CSASLNRVIYEQYF
V gene: TRBV5-6; J gene: TRBJ1-3; CDR3 protein: CASSIDRGSSGNTIYF
V gene: TRBV15; J gene: TRBJ2-5; CDR3 protein: CATSRGQSQETQYF
V gene: TRBV10-2; J gene: TRBJ2-5; CDR3 protein: CACRNKARQETQYF
V gene: TRBV6-2/TRBV6-3; J gene: TRBJ1-5; CDR3 protein: CASSAGPLPQHF
V gene: TRBV4-3; J gene: TRBJ2-5; CDR3 protein: CASSQASGSARETQYF
V gene: TRBV5-1; J gene: TRBJ1-2; CDR3 protein: CASSLGDRGYTF
V gene: TRBV5-1; J gene: TRBJ2-7; CDR3 protein: CASSGTGTVYDEQYF
V gene: TRBV30; J gene: TRBJ1-6; CDR3 protein: CAWRLGATNSPLHF
V gene: TRBV7-2; J gene: TRBJ1-1; CDR3 protein: CASSSARTGGSTEAFF
V gene: TRBV7-3; J gene: TRBJ2-1; CDR3 protein: CASSAPGLAGGNEQFF